This is a list of T cell receptor beta chains from one sample in a study of Ad26.COV2.S vaccination and SARS-CoV-2 variants. The repertoire was sequenced with immunoSEQ multiplex PCR; TCRdb's copy has only in-frame clones and lacks some. Here the sample spans hundreds of thousands of clones, roughly 87% being singletons. This sample comprised peripheral blood, obtained in a trial of Ad26.COV2.S vaccine versus placebo. Receptors originate from a person aged 18-60 years who received the Ad26.COV2.S COVID-19 vaccine or a placebo. Each CDR3 is given with its conserved first and last residue. The D gene is left open where the match is weak. Only part of the rows carry a size: once, few, many, or a class if the clone is expanded.

size | J | D | V | CDR3 | DNA
. | TRBJ1-2 | . | TRBV10-3 | CAIQKTDYGYTF | TGTGCCATCCAAAAGACCGACTATGGCTACACCTTC
. | TRBJ2-2 | . | TRBV7-2 | CASSFGGNTGELFF | TGTGCCAGCAGCTTTGGCGGGAACACCGGGGAGCTGTTTTTT
. | TRBJ1-2 | . | TRBV7-2 | CASSSQLRGGYTF | TGTGCCAGCAGCTCCCAGCTGAGGGGTGGCTACACCTTC
once | TRBJ1-2 | TRBD1 | TRBV3-1/TRBV3-2 | CASSPTADRGSYTF | TGTGCCAGCAGCCCTACCGCAGACAGGGGTAGCTACACCTTC
. | TRBJ2-3 | . | TRBV7-9 | CASSFQRPTDTQYF | TGTGCCAGCAGCTTTCAGAGGCCCACAGATACGCAGTATTTT
. | TRBJ2-5 | TRBD2 | TRBV7-8 | CASSFFGGAEETQYF | TGTGCCAGCAGCTTTTTCGGGGGGGCGGAAGAGACCCAGTACTTC
. | TRBJ1-1 | . | TRBV20-1 | CSASDRRWGLTEAFF | TGCAGTGCTAGTGACCGTCGATGGGGGCTTACTGAAGCTTTCTTT
. | TRBJ2-3 | TRBD2 | TRBV3-1/TRBV3-2 | CASSLGLAGIDTQYF | TGTGCCAGCAGCCTCGGACTAGCGGGGATAGATACGCAGTATTTT
. | TRBJ1-2 | . | TRBV28 | CASSLAQRGSGYTF | TGTGCCAGCAGCTTAGCCCAGAGGGGATCTGGCTACACCTTC
once | TRBJ2-5 | . | TRBV7-2 | CASSLQLEETQYF | TGTGCCAGCAGCTTACAACTAGAAGAGACCCAGTACTTC
few | TRBJ2-3 | TRBD2 | TRBV5-5 | CASSPGTSYTDTQYF | TGTGCCAGCAGCCCGGGGACTAGCTACACAGATACGCAGTATTTT
. | TRBJ1-2 | . | TRBV19 | CASSIWEGGNYGYTF | TGTGCCAGTAGTATTTGGGAGGGAGGGAACTATGGCTACACCTTC
. | TRBJ2-2 | . | TRBV6-6 | CASSQLTGELFF | TGTGCCAGCAGCCAATTAACCGGGGAGCTGTTTTTT
. | TRBJ1-6 | . | TRBV21-1 | CASSTRGMFSPLHF | TGTGCCAGCAGTACAAGGGGGATGTTTTCACCCCTCCACTTT
. | TRBJ1-3 | TRBD1 | TRBV5-5 | CASSLWGQGSGNTIYF | TGTGCCAGCAGCTTGTGGGGACAGGGATCAGGAAACACCATATATTTT
. | TRBJ2-1 | TRBD2 | TRBV7-3 | CASSLTGGNEQFF | TGTGCCAGCAGCTTAACGGGAGGGAATGAGCAGTTCTTC
. | TRBJ1-4 | . | TRBV18 | CASSPQQGQTNEKLFF | TGTGCCAGCTCACCACAGCAGGGCCAAACTAATGAAAAACTGTTTTTT
. | TRBJ2-3 | . | TRBV28 | CASRSQAVDTQYF | TGTGCCAGCAGGTCACAGGCTGTGGATACGCAGTATTTT
. | TRBJ2-1 | . | TRBV14 | CASSQGDSRDEQFF | TGTGCCAGCAGCCAGGGGGACTCGAGGGATGAGCAGTTCTTC
. | TRBJ2-2 | . | TRBV7-7 | CASSPEITGELFF | TGTGCCAGCAGCCCAGAGATAACCGGGGAGCTGTTTTTT
. | TRBJ2-5 | TRBD1 | TRBV7-9 | CASSSTGATQETQYF | TGTGCCAGCAGCTCCACAGGGGCGACCCAAGAGACCCAGTACTTC
. | TRBJ1-1 | . | TRBV18 | CASSQGGSTEAFF | TGTGCCAGCTCACAGGGGGGAAGCACTGAAGCTTTCTTT
. | TRBJ2-1 | TRBD2 | TRBV7-3 | CASSDSGGAYNEQFF | TGTGCCAGCAGCGATAGCGGGGGGGCCTACAATGAGCAGTTCTTC
. | TRBJ1-3 | . | TRBV30 | CAWSGRTGGNTIYF | TGTGCCTGGAGTGGAAGGACGGGTGGAAACACCATATATTTT
. | TRBJ1-6 | TRBD1 | TRBV5-6 | CASSETDRASNSPLHF | TGTGCCAGCAGCGAAACCGACAGGGCGAGTAATTCACCCCTCCACTTT
. | TRBJ2-7 | TRBD1 | TRBV28 | CASSPGTGYEQYF | TGTGCCAGCAGTCCCGGGACAGGGTACGAGCAGTACTTC
. | TRBJ2-3 | TRBD1 | TRBV11-3 | CASSWDRGRTDTQYF | TGTGCCAGCAGCTGGGACAGGGGGCGGACAGATACGCAGTATTTT
. | TRBJ2-1 | TRBD2 | TRBV19 | CASSVTSGTYNEQFF | TGTGCCAGTAGTGTGACTAGCGGGACTTACAATGAGCAGTTCTTC
. | TRBJ1-2 | TRBD1 | TRBV5-5 | CASSPIRQGGYGYTF | TGTGCCAGCAGCCCCATACGACAGGGAGGGTATGGCTACACCTTC
. | TRBJ2-4 | TRBD2 | TRBV7-9 | CASSSGAGWGNIQYF | TGTGCCAGCAGCTCAGGAGCGGGATGGGGGAACATTCAGTACTTC
. | TRBJ2-5 | TRBD2 | TRBV4-3 | CASSQSDSGGETQYF | TGCGCCAGCAGCCAATCAGATAGCGGGGGGGAGACCCAGTACTTC
. | TRBJ2-1 | . | TRBV2 | CASSELRFSYNEQFF | TGTGCCAGCAGTGAATTGCGCTTCTCCTACAATGAGCAGTTCTTC
. | TRBJ1-1 | TRBD1 | TRBV6-5 | CASSSKGQGGTEAFF | TGTGCCAGCAGTTCAAAAGGACAGGGCGGGACTGAAGCTTTCTTT
once | TRBJ2-1 | TRBD2 | TRBV27 | CASSFPTSVAGVSEQFF | TGTGCCAGCAGTTTCCCAACCTCAGTAGCGGGAGTGAGTGAGCAGTTCTTC
. | TRBJ1-4 | . | TRBV2 | CASSGNEKLFF | TGTGCCAGCAGTGGAAATGAAAAACTGTTTTTT
. | TRBJ2-1 | TRBD2 | TRBV25-1 | CASSHLAGAYNEQFF | TGTGCCAGCAGCCACCTAGCGGGGGCGTACAATGAGCAGTTCTTC
once | TRBJ2-7 | . | TRBV7-9 | CASSGITGLTYEQYF | TGTGCCAGCAGTGGGATCACGGGGTTAACGTACGAGCAGTACTTC
. | TRBJ1-1 | . | TRBV11-2 | CASSFTQGNTEAFF | TGTGCCAGCAGCTTCACACAGGGAAACACTGAAGCTTTCTTT
. | TRBJ2-5 | . | TRBV11-3 | CASSLVLETQYF | TGTGCCAGCAGCTTAGTACTGGAGACCCAGTACTTC
. | TRBJ1-4 | . | TRBV5-6 | CASSLDPGLSEKLFF | TGTGCCAGCAGCTTGGATCCGGGGTTAAGTGAAAAACTGTTTTTT
. | TRBJ1-3 | . | TRBV5-1 | CASSLDPSGNTIYF | TGCGCCAGCAGCCTCGACCCATCTGGAAACACCATATATTTT
. | TRBJ1-5 | . | TRBV4-1 | CASSLRGGGSPQHF | TGCGCCAGCAGCCTAAGAGGGGGGGGCTCGCCCCAGCATTTT
. | TRBJ2-3 | . | TRBV11-3 | CASSNWSGWGTDTQYF | TGTGCCAGCAGCAATTGGAGCGGATGGGGCACAGATACGCAGTATTTT
. | TRBJ2-7 | . | TRBV19 | CASSRGTLNGYEQYF | TGTGCCAGCTCTCGGGGGACTCTGAACGGGTACGAGCAGTACTTC
. | TRBJ1-1 | . | TRBV7-9 | CASSLGVDEAFF | TGTGCCAGCAGCTTAGGGGTAGATGAAGCTTTCTTT
. | TRBJ1-2 | . | TRBV21-1 | CASSNRMERALVRCSNGYTF | TGTGCCAGCAGCAACCGTATGGAGAGGGCTCTAGTTAGGTGTTCGAATGGCTACACCTTC
. | TRBJ2-2 | . | TRBV9 | CASSVAGSGTGELFF | TGTGCCAGCAGCGTAGCGGGGAGTGGCACCGGGGAGCTGTTTTTT
. | TRBJ2-3 | . | TRBV6-5 | CASSPRIQHTQYF | TGTGCCAGCAGCCCCCGTATCCAGCATACGCAGTATTTT
. | TRBJ1-2 | TRBD1 | TRBV5-8 | CASSIGTGRHYGYTF | TGTGCCAGCAGCATTGGGACAGGGCGGCACTATGGCTACACCTTC
. | TRBJ2-3 | . | TRBV5-1 | CASRLTGTLGADTQYF | TGCGCCAGTCGATTGACCGGGACTCTGGGGGCAGATACGCAGTATTTT
. | TRBJ1-6 | . | TRBV14 | CASSQGYGSPLHF | TGTGCCAGCAGCCAGGGCTACGGGTCACCCCTCCACTTT
. | TRBJ2-5 | . | TRBV2 | CASSGVQPQYF | TGTGCCAGCAGTGGCGTACAGCCCCAGTACTTC